The 10 T cell receptor beta chains below all came from one sample that was sequenced in a study of OX40 agonist ivuxolimab in advanced cancers. Only in-frame clones appear in the TCRdb table, and some are missing; sequencing was by immunoSEQ multiplex PCR. The table has roughly 37,000 clones, 74% seen once. This material consisted of CD4+ or CD8+ T cells sorted from blood, taken in a trial of the OX40 agonist ivuxolimab. These receptors were taken from an adult with an advanced solid tumor such as melanoma, head and neck, liver or kidney cancer.

This chain connects TRBV4-1 to TRBJ2-2; D remains unclear. Germline V CDR1 and CDR2: MGHRA, YSYEKL. The CDR3 extends over 16 amino acids. Deletions cut 0 bases from V and 2 bases from J, with 10 bases between. Here the CDR3 DNA reads TGCGCCAGCAGCCAAGATCCCAGGCCCAACACCGGGGAGCTGTTTTTT. Its protein product is CASSQDPRPNTGELFF.

Here the CDR3 reads CASSLLAGAPDEQYF. DNA of the CDR3: TGTGCCAGCAGCTTACTAGCGGGGGCCCCTGATGAGCAGTACTTC. This chain uses TRBV11-2 with TRBJ2-7; 10 nucleotides align to TRBD2. Trimming removed 2 bases from V and 7 bases from J; junction bases left unmatched: 8. This CDR3 has 15 amino acids. CDR1 and CDR2 from the germline V gene are SGHAT and FQNNGV. The full variable domain, with the rest looked up from reference TRBV11-2 and TRBJ2-7, is EAGVAQSPRYKIIEKRQSVAFWCNPISGHATLYWYQQILGQGPKLLIQFQNNGVVDDSQLPKDRFSAERLKGVDSTLKIQPAKLEDSAVYLCASSLLAGAPDEQYFGPGTRLTVT.

The genes are TRBV14 and TRBJ2-1; 9 bases map to TRBD1. Germline loops: CDR1 SGHDN, CDR2 FVKESK. CDR3 length: 16 amino acids. The V gene end was trimmed by 4 bases and the J gene end by 0 bases; junction bases not matched to a gene: 4. CDR3 nucleotide sequence: TGTGCCAGCAGCCTGGGGACAGGGACCTCCTACAATGAGCAGTTCTTC. It yields the protein CASSLGTGTSYNEQFF.

The chain carries TRBV4-2 and TRBJ2-6; no reliable D call. Germline CDR1 and CDR2: LGHNA and YNFKEQ. V lost 1 base and J 0 bases, leaving 4 bases between the germline ends. The CDR3 loop spans 15 amino acids. CDR3 sequence (DNA): TGTGCCAGCAGCCAAGTCGGCTCTGGGGCCAACGTCCTGACTTTC. Translation gives CASSQVGSGANVLTF.

This clone has more than one count but fewer than ten. The V and J genes are TRBV11-2 and TRBJ2-1; 9 bases match TRBD2. V shed 1 base and J 3 bases; nucleotides not matched to a gene: 7. CDR1 is SGHAT and CDR2 is FQNNGV in the germline V gene. The CDR3 extends over 17 amino acids. CDR3 region: CASSLVTWRGGYNEQFF. CDR3 nucleotides: TGTGCCAGCAGCTTAGTTACGTGGCGGGGGGGCTACAATGAGCAGTTCTTC.

Only a few counts were recorded for this clone. The chain uses TRBV5-1 and TRBJ2-3; D remains unclear. The CDR3 loop spans 13 amino acids. Trimming took off 4 bases at V and 6 bases at J, with 12 bases between the two ends. From germline, CDR1 is SGHRS and CDR2 YFSETQ. The CDR3 loop is CASSREVGDTQYF. DNA of the CDR3: TGCGCCAGCAGCAGAGAGGTTGGCGATACGCAGTATTTT.

This clone appeared once. The J gene is TRBJ1-2, the V gene TRBV28; 7 positions match TRBD1. The CDR3 covers 15 residues. CDR1 and CDR2 (germline): MDHEN, SYDVKM. V trimming: 5 bases; J trimming: 7 bases; junction bases outside the gene matches: 13. The CDR3 reads CASSTPATGYGGYTF. The DNA of the CDR3 is TGTGCCAGCAGTACGCCCGCGACAGGGTATGGTGGCTACACCTTC.

The chain carries TRBV12-5 and TRBJ2-7; possibly TRBD2 for D (5 bases). CDR3 length: 10 amino acids. The germline CDR1 and CDR2 sequences are LGHNT and FRNRAP. Trimming pared 0 bases from V and 13 bases from J, leaving 7 bases between. The CDR3 protein is CASGLVRGYV. CDR3 coding DNA: TGTGCTAGTGGTTTGGTACGGGGATACGTC.

V and J are TRBV7-9 and TRBJ1-1, with a possible D match to TRBD1 (6 bases). Deletions cut 7 bases from V and 2 bases from J, with 14 bases between. This CDR3 spans 14 amino acids. CDR1 and CDR2 (germline): SEHNR, FQNEAQ (reference sequence). This chain's CDR3 is CASTRGGFNTEAFF. Written as DNA, the CDR3 is TGTGCCAGCACCCGAGGGGGATTTAACACTGAAGCTTTCTTT.

The rearrangement joins TRBV4-1 to TRBJ1-1, with a tentative D call TRBD1 (5 bases). Germline assignment: CDR1 MGHRA and CDR2 YSYEKL. The CDR3 is 11 residues long. V shed 6 bases and J shed 7 bases, with 9 bases lying between them. CDR3 sequence: CASSRGVEAFF. CDR3 coding DNA: TGCGCCAGCAGTAGGGGCGTTGAAGCTTTCTTT.